This T cell receptor (beta chain) derives from a study of Ad26.COV2.S vaccination and SARS-CoV-2 variants. On the study more broadly: Once or twice, 56 days apart, Ad26.COV2.S was delivered intramuscularly.

The treatment: approximately 18 received Ad26.COV2.S at low or high dose, single or two shots; about 5 received placebo; per-sample allocation not given. After the first vaccine or placebo injection, samples were drawn on day 63. Some clones are missing from TCRdb's copy, which holds only in-frame ones; the method was immunoSEQ multiplex PCR. Among around 300,000 clones listed, about nine tenths were seen once. Looked up from germline, CDR1 is SGHTA and CDR2 is FQGNSA. V gave up 5 bases and J gave up 8 bases, with 24 bases separating them. CDR3 size: 16 residues. The sample here was peripheral blood, taken in a trial of Ad26.COV2.S vaccine versus placebo. The V and J genes are TRBV7-2 and TRBJ1-2; D unclear. This clonotype originated in a person aged 18-60 years who received the Ad26.COV2.S COVID-19 vaccine or a placebo. As DNA, the CDR3 is TGTGCCAGCAGCCCTAAACGCGGGTCCAGGTTAAGCGGCTACACCTTC. Amino acid sequence: CASSPKRGSRLSGYTF.